This T cell receptor beta chain stems from a study of CD8 T cells in Susac syndrome. Study-level findings and limits: That the number of individuals in its TCR sequencing and HLA analysis was relatively small was acknowledged by the study.

Healthy donors served as the controls. They were matched for age and sex. The CD8+ and CD4+ T cells were negatively isolated, with the TEMRA cells enriched by FACS. This clonotype has just one count. No antigen is known for it. When the RNA was reverse transcribed, random hexamers were used with an input of about 0.5 to 1 ug. TCRdb redid the calling of the immunoSEQ multiplex PCR reads with MiXCR, one entry per CDR3 protein. This sample has approximately 170,000 distinct CDR3 sequences; 85% to 95% occur once, and the top ten carry approximately 0.14%. This CDR3 is built from 14 residues. The V gene's germline CDR1 is DFQATT and CDR2 SNEGSKA (reference sequence).

This clonotype originated in a human donor in good health. The sequenced sample was CD4+ T cells from PBMCs. The chain uses TRBV20-1 and TRBJ2-1, with 8 bases identical to TRBD2. The CDR3 nucleotides read TGCAGACCGTCCGGGGGGGCCTCCTACAATGAGCAGTTCTTC. Protein sequence: CRPSGGASYNEQFF.